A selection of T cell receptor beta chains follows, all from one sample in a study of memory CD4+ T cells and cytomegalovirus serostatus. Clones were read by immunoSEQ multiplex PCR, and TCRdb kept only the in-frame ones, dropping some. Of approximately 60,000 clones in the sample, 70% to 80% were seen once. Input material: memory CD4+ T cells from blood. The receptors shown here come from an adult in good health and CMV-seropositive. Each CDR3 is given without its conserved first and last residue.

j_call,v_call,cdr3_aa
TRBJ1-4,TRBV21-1,ASSKDGRATNEKLF
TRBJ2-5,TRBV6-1,ASTRTSAETQY
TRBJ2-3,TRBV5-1,ASSYGLAGPDTQY
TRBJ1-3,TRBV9,ASSVEGSSGNTIY
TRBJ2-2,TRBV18,ASSPPETGGSNTGELF
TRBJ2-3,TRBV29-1,SVDSGANTDTQY
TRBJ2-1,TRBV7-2,ASSATSGRFWF
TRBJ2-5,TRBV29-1,SVGRLQETQY
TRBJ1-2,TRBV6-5,ASSRGYYGYT
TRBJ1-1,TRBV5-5,ASSLQGAGDTEAF
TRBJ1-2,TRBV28,ASSFPGRENYGYT
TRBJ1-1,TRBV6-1,ASRREEGNTEAF
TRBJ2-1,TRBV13,ASSLVGSYNEQF
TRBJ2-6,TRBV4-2,ASSQGFTGANVLT
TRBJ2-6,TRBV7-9,ASSVSSGANVLT